The rows below give T cell receptor beta chains drawn from one sample of a study of beta chain features in type 1 diabetes. Method: immunoSEQ multiplex PCR; TCRdb's copy keeps in-frame clones and lacks some. The sample holds fewer than 450,000 clones, about 14% seen once. The source material was naive CD4+ T cells from blood. The receptors here all came from a woman between 18 and 29 years old with type 1 diabetes. Each CDR3 is given with its conserved first and last residue. The order of the fields is J gene, CDR3 length, V gene, CDR3 protein.

>TRBJ2-2|17|TRBV15
CATSRAALAGDTGELFF
>TRBJ1-2|15|TRBV6-1
CASSEGPGQNYGYTF
>TRBJ2-3|16|TRBV9
CASSVRSSGSTDTQYF
>TRBJ2-5|13|TRBV18
CASSPEGQETQYF
>TRBJ2-5|14|TRBV7-9
CASSLGASQETQYF
>TRBJ2-1|16|TRBV11-3
CASSRGLAGAYNEQFF
>TRBJ1-4|15|TRBV7-9
CASSTDGQGMEKLFF
>TRBJ2-7|15|TRBV5-1
CASSYTSGDTYEQYF
>TRBJ2-1|14|TRBV25-1
CASSDSRDFNEQFF
>TRBJ2-5|14|TRBV11-2
CASSLGDRGETQYF
>TRBJ2-7|11|TRBV14
CASSQHYEQYF
>TRBJ2-2|18|TRBV5-1
CASSLADYKGSYTGELFF
>TRBJ2-1|15|TRBV7-2
CASSLGDSGRNEQFF
>TRBJ2-2|15|TRBV10-1
CASSGGTGRTGELFF
>TRBJ2-2|14|TRBV2
CASRGLAGTGELFF
>TRBJ2-1|14|TRBV7-8
CASSLRQGYNEQFF
>TRBJ1-2|15|TRBV7-2
CASSLATVGVNGYTF
>TRBJ2-5|18|TRBV2
CASSDTGLAGSHQETQYF
>TRBJ2-2|17|TRBV9
CASSVELLAANTGELFF
>TRBJ2-3|14|TRBV2
CASSLDRSTDTQYF
>TRBJ1-1|13|TRBV6-5
CAGRDRVSGEAFF
>TRBJ2-7|14|TRBV18
CASSGTSGRGEQYF
>TRBJ2-1|15|TRBV11-3
CASSSGRVTYNEQFF
>TRBJ2-2|15|TRBV5-6
CASSLQGSGARELFF
>TRBJ1-1|14|TRBV7-9
CASSSLTGGTEAFF
>TRBJ1-2|13|TRBV2
CASSEQGTGGYTF
>TRBJ2-1|16|TRBV7-2
CASSSLSGIYYNEQFF
>TRBJ2-3|17|TRBV27
CASRSLAGVTSTDTQYF
>TRBJ2-2|15|TRBV6-5
CASSVRLRDTGELFF
>TRBJ2-5|16|TRBV12-5
CASGLGLAGALETQYF
>TRBJ1-2|12|TRBV30
CAYGREHYGYTF
>TRBJ2-1|13|TRBV29-1
CSALPNSYNEQFF
>TRBJ2-5|16|TRBV11-2
CASTQGRGAGGETQYF
>TRBJ1-1|13|TRBV14
CASSPTMQVQAFF
>TRBJ1-1|14|TRBV7-9
CASTPVEPNTEAFF
>TRBJ2-4|15|TRBV6-5
CASRGTSGSKNIQYF
>TRBJ2-2|17|TRBV19
CASSNLAKTWNTGELFF
>TRBJ1-1|16|TRBV28
CASSQRAGVARYEAFF
>TRBJ2-5|14|TRBV29-1
CSVEDAAYQETQYF
>TRBJ2-1|14|TRBV18
CASSQADLYNEQFF
>TRBJ2-1|12|TRBV29-1
CSVDGNLDEQFF
>TRBJ2-3|14|TRBV10-3
CAISPGLAADTQYF
>TRBJ2-7|14|TRBV7-2
CASSFNRVSYEQYF
>TRBJ1-1|14|TRBV23-1
CASSQDDKDTEAFF
>TRBJ2-1|15|TRBV11-2
CASSPGLERYNEQFF
>TRBJ2-3|14|TRBV19
CASSSGSPGDTQYF
>TRBJ1-2|16|TRBV7-2
CASSLDGLRGDYGYTF
>TRBJ2-5|14|TRBV7-2
CASSPSGMKETQYF